The rows below give T cell receptor beta chains drawn from one sample of a study of T cells after posttransplantation cyclophosphamide. Using immunoSEQ multiplex PCR, the repertoire was profiled, and TCRdb retains in-frame clones only, with some absent. The repertoire consists of about 2,900 clones, none detected only once. This sample comprised PBMCs, obtained after allogeneic stem cell transplant with posttransplant cyclophosphamide. The receptors were sampled from a female patient between 50 and 60 years old who received an allogeneic stem cell transplant from a related donor, was CMV-positive, and had no GVHD. Some T cells may have originated in the graft donor. CDR3s include the opening cysteine and the closing phenylalanine or tryptophan.

v_gene: TRBV11-2; j_gene: TRBJ1-1; CDR3aa: CASSLDRGAFF
v_gene: TRBV24-1; j_gene: TRBJ2-1; CDR3aa: CATSDFAQLTGQGGNEQFF
v_gene: TRBV9; j_gene: TRBJ2-2; CDR3aa: CASSAQRVTGELFF
v_gene: TRBV27; j_gene: TRBJ1-5; CDR3aa: CASSFGTPLDGPQHF
v_gene: TRBV7-2; j_gene: TRBJ1-2; CDR3aa: CASSLGANYGYTF
v_gene: TRBV12-3/TRBV12-4; j_gene: TRBJ1-1; CDR3aa: CASSLQGDTEAFF
v_gene: TRBV6-5; j_gene: TRBJ2-1; CDR3aa: CASRRGLAGRNEQFF
v_gene: TRBV27; j_gene: TRBJ1-4; CDR3aa: CASSLETGANEKLFF
v_gene: TRBV30; j_gene: TRBJ2-6; CDR3aa: CAWMRGSGANVLTF
v_gene: TRBV7-2; j_gene: TRBJ1-1; CDR3aa: CASSGQVNTEAFF
v_gene: TRBV4-2; j_gene: TRBJ1-5; CDR3aa: CASSQDPRGDQPQHF
v_gene: TRBV9; j_gene: TRBJ1-5; CDR3aa: CASGTADSNQPQHF
v_gene: TRBV19; j_gene: TRBJ2-7; CDR3aa: CASSPTGQSYEQYF
v_gene: TRBV18; j_gene: TRBJ1-2; CDR3aa: CASSPLRGYTF
v_gene: TRBV19; j_gene: TRBJ2-7; CDR3aa: CASSISLGGSYEQYF
v_gene: TRBV30; j_gene: TRBJ2-7; CDR3aa: CAWSVLGGRAKKYF
v_gene: TRBV5-4; j_gene: TRBJ1-4; CDR3aa: CASSLGGTASEKLFF
v_gene: TRBV10-3; j_gene: TRBJ1-6; CDR3aa: CAISEVIQGRDSPLHF
v_gene: TRBV27; j_gene: TRBJ2-1; CDR3aa: CASSSGTRPNEQFF
v_gene: TRBV2; j_gene: TRBJ1-5; CDR3aa: CASSEAGSNQPQHF
v_gene: TRBV6-6; j_gene: TRBJ1-1; CDR3aa: CASSQGLLNTEAFF